The sample holds a few counts of the clone carrying this TCR beta chain. Its target is not known. This entry is derived from a study of CD8 T cells in ankylosing spondylitis. Study outcomes and limitations: There was a TCR beta motif, made of several highly homologous variants, that appeared characteristic of ankylosing spondylitis blood. Disease-linked clones, CD8+, were relatively rare in peripheral blood. Certain motif variants had earlier been reported in reactive arthritis synovial fluid and blood.

MiXCR, applied by TCRdb to the 5' RACE reads, yields one record per CDR3 protein. This sample has more than 300,000 distinct CDR3 sequences, with more than 9% found just once. The V gene lost 0 bases and the J gene lost 2 bases, with 8 bases spanning the gap. Germline V gene data show CDR1 as SEHNR and CDR2 as FQNEAQ (reference sequence). This CDR3 has 15 residues. Sequences were obtained from blood, either unsorted or a sorted T cell fraction (not recorded which). The source is a female donor with ankylosing spondylitis or in good health (not recorded which). This chain connects TRBV7-9 to TRBJ2-1; D remains unclear. The DNA of the CDR3 is TGTGCCAGCAGCTTAGCCATTAACCCCTACAATGAGCAGTTCTTC. Translating it yields CASSLAINPYNEQFF.